This T cell receptor beta chain was identified during a study of blood T cell repertoires in COVID-19. Sequencing was performed with immunoSEQ multiplex PCR; in TCRdb, only in-frame clones are kept and a portion is missing. Counted here are about 380,000 clones, over 75% occurring once; the ten biggest clones make up 1.3%. This clone is a singleton in its sample. The sample carries other DNA sequences with the same CDR3. Donors were grouped by their self-reported clinical history. The TCR originated in a young man who had recovered from COVID-19. The material sequenced was PBMCs or T cells enriched from blood (not recorded which).

This CDR3 reads CAISESTDYGYTF. The CDR3 DNA follows: TGTGCCATCAGTGAGTCTACGGACTATGGCTACACCTTC. This chain uses TRBV10-3 with TRBJ1-2, with D unresolved. The length of the CDR3 is 13 residues. The ends were cut back, 0 bases at V and 3 bases at J, with 5 bases in the middle. From germline, CDR1 is ENHRY and CDR2 SYGVKD.